These 28 T cell receptor beta chains were all obtained from the same sample, sequenced in a study of cytomegalovirus exposure and HLA in healthy donors (dated by TCRdb to the late 2010s). Receptors were amplified or captured by the immunoSEQ multiplex PCR assay. The clones in this table, taken by TCRdb from immuneACCESS, are in-frame only. Not every clone is retained; where verified, under half of the shortfall comes from an unresolved V gene, and the cause of the rest is unknown. The sample has 150,000 to 200,000 clones on record, about 80% of them singletons. The ten largest clones capture less than 8.5% of the sample. Sample: PBMCs. These TCRs come from a man aged 18 to 30 in good health and CMV-seropositive.

The chain employs TRBV18 and TRBJ2-7; perhaps TRBD1 as D (5 bases). The CDR3 covers 15 residues. The V end lost 3 bases, the J end lost 0 bases, and 12 bases lay between the germline ends. The V gene's germline CDR1 is KGHSH and CDR2 LQKENI. CDR3 protein: CASSPEKGFSYEQYF. The CDR3 bases are TGTGCCAGCTCACCCGAAAAGGGGTTCTCCTACGAGCAGTACTTC. Based on the CDR3 plus reference TRBV18 and TRBJ2-7, the full variable domain is NAGVMQNPRHLVRRRGQEARLRCSPMKGHSHVYWYRQLPEEGLKFMVYLQKENIIDESGMPKERFSAEFPKEGPSILRIQQVVRGDSAAYFCASSPEKGFSYEQYFGPGTRLTVT.

The chain is built from TRBV27 and TRBJ2-1, with D possibly matching TRBD1 (5 bases). Per germline, CDR1 MNHEY and CDR2 SMNVEV (reference sequence). The CDR3 sequence is 15 residues long. The V end was cut by 2 bases, the J end by 0 bases, with 8 bases between. The CDR3 is CASSLDSRSYNEQFF. The CDR3 bases are TGTGCCAGCAGTTTAGACAGCCGCTCCTACAATGAGCAGTTCTTC.

The chain combines TRBV28 with TRBJ2-7; no definite D call. The V and J ends lost 2 bases and 2 bases respectively, with 7 bases between them. CDR1 is MDHEN, CDR2 SYDVKM, per germline. The CDR3 has 13 amino acids. This chain's CDR3 is CASSLGPTYEQYF. CDR3 nucleotides: TGTGCCAGCAGTTTAGGCCCCACCTACGAGCAGTACTTC.

The V call is TRBV7-3, the J call TRBJ2-2; tentatively, D is TRBD2 (5 bases). Germline V gene lookup returns CDR1 SGHTA and CDR2 FQGTGA. V was trimmed by 5 bases and J by 9 bases, leaving 19 bases between them. This CDR3 has 15 amino acids. The CDR3 spells CASSPRTGSSRELFF. The CDR3 coding sequence is TGTGCCAGCAGCCCGCGGACGGGGAGTAGCCGGGAGCTGTTTTTT.

This chain uses TRBV28 with TRBJ2-3, with 7 bases lining up with TRBD2. The CDR3 contains 15 residues. Germline V lookup: CDR1 MDHEN, CDR2 SYDVKM. The junction had 5 bases not matched to a gene; V was cut back by 2 bases and J by 3 bases. CDR3 DNA: TGTGCCAGCAGTTTACCCGGGAGGATGACAGATACGCAGTATTTT. Translation gives CASSLPGRMTDTQYF.

The chain uses TRBV7-2 and TRBJ2-1, with D possibly matching TRBD2 (6 bases). The ends were cut back, 6 bases at V and 2 bases at J, with 14 bases in the middle. Germline values: CDR1 SGHTA, CDR2 FQGNSA. The CDR3 spans 15 residues. CDR3 DNA: TGTGCCAGCAGAACACCGGGACTCGCCTACAATGAGCAGTTCTTC. Translating gives CASRTPGLAYNEQFF.

This sequence joins TRBV19 and TRBJ2-2; unclear D gene. CDR3 length equals 10 residues. The V end lost 10 bases, the J end lost 8 bases, and 8 bases lay between the germline ends. The germline gives CDR1 LNHDA, CDR2 SQIVND (reference sequence). The CDR3 DNA reads as TGTGCCACCCGACTGGGGGAGCTGTTTTTT. Its protein product is CATRLGELFF. Complete variable domain (other parts from reference TRBV19 and TRBJ2-2): DGGITQSPKYLFRKEGQNVTLSCEQNLNHDAMYWYRQDPGQGLRLIYYSQIVNDFQKGDIAEGYSVSREKKESFPLTVTSAQKNPTAFYLCATRLGELFFGEGSRLTVL.

The CDR3 sequence: CASSSPGSNNEQFF. CDR3 in DNA: TGTGCCAGCAGCTCCCCCGGGTCCAACAATGAGCAGTTCTTC. This chain connects TRBV5-4 to TRBJ2-1; D is ambiguous. The V gene lost 3 bases and the J gene lost 5 bases, with 12 bases spanning the gap. Germline assignment: CDR1 SGHNT and CDR2 YYREEE (reference sequence). The CDR3 extends over 14 amino acids.

The gene calls are TRBV5-1 and TRBJ1-3; possibly TRBD1 for D (6 bases). V lost 2 bases, J lost 2 bases, and 11 bases lay in between. This CDR3 is built from 15 residues. Germline CDR1 SGHRS, CDR2 YFSETQ. CDR3 in amino acids: CASSLEQGAGNTIYF. Here the CDR3 DNA reads TGCGCCAGCAGCTTAGAACAGGGAGCTGGAAACACCATATATTTT. Full variable domain (missing parts from reference TRBV5-1 and TRBJ1-3): KAGVTQTPRYLIKTRGQQVTLSCSPISGHRSVSWYQQTPGQGLQFLFEYFSETQRNKGNFPGRFSGRQFSNSRSEMNVSTLELGDSALYLCASSLEQGAGNTIYFGEGSWLTVV.

This CDR3 is CASSQDHGLAAPNEQFF. The CDR3 nucleotides are TGTGCCAGCAGCCAAGATCACGGACTAGCGGCCCCCAATGAGCAGTTCTTC. The rearrangement links TRBV14 to TRBJ2-1; 10 bases map to TRBD2. The CDR3 loop spans 17 amino acids. Trimming removed 0 bases from V and 6 bases from J; junction bases left unmatched: 8. The germline V gene encodes CDR1 SGHDN and CDR2 FVKESK.

This clone was counted ten times or more. This chain uses TRBV7-6 with TRBJ2-2; D gene ambiguous. CDR1 and CDR2 (germline): SGHVS, FNYEAQ. The CDR3 covers 13 residues. Trimming left V 0 bases short and J 6 bases short, with 5 bases between. The DNA of the CDR3 is TGTGCCAGCAGCTTAGCCGTCTCCGGGGAGCTGTTTTTT. Translating it yields CASSLAVSGELFF.

V is TRBV4-2 and J is TRBJ2-1; TRBD2 agrees at 10 bases. CDR1 LGHNA and CDR2 YNFKEQ come from the germline V gene. V lost 0 bases, J lost 5 bases, and 4 bases stayed unmatched. CDR3 length: 16 amino acids. The CDR3 loop is CASSQDLAGANNEQFF. The CDR3, as DNA: TGTGCCAGCAGCCAAGATCTAGCGGGAGCGAACAATGAGCAGTTCTTC.

The rearrangement uses TRBV28 and TRBJ1-2; 12 bases match TRBD1. The CDR3 consists of 16 residues. V was clipped by 10 bases and J by 7 bases; unmatched bases: 16. CDR1 and CDR2 from the germline V gene are MDHEN and SYDVKM. CDR3 amino acids: CATQSSPGQGASGYTF. In DNA, the CDR3 is TGTGCCACCCAAAGTTCTCCGGGACAGGGGGCGAGTGGCTACACCTTC.

V gene TRBV19 combines with J gene TRBJ1-2; the D gene is possibly TRBD1 (6 bases). The CDR3 loop spans 14 amino acids. Trimming cost V 6 bases and J 6 bases, with 17 bases left between them. Germline V gives CDR1 LNHDA, CDR2 SQIVND (reference sequence). The CDR3 DNA is TGTGCCAGTAGCAGGGGTTTGACGGTTGATGGCTACACCTTC. Translation: CASSRGLTVDGYTF.

The V call is TRBV7-3, the J call TRBJ2-5; D is undetermined. The CDR3 is made up of 14 amino acids. Germline CDR1 and CDR2: SGHTA and FQGTGA. Trimming pared 5 bases from V and 4 bases from J, leaving 14 bases between. The CDR3 coding sequence is TGTGCCAGCAGCCCCGGTAGAGCAGGAGAGACCCAGTACTTC. Its protein is CASSPGRAGETQYF.

This clone was seen only a few times. V gene TRBV4-1 combines with J gene TRBJ2-7; tentatively, D is TRBD2 (6 bases). Germline CDR1 is MGHRA and CDR2 is YSYEKL. With 4 bases removed from V and 6 bases from J, the gap between germline ends came to 22 bases. This CDR3 has 16 residues. The DNA of the CDR3 is TGCGCCAGCAGCCCTGGAGGTGGAGGGACCTCCGGCGAGCAGTACTTC. Translated, it gives CASSPGGGGTSGEQYF.

The sample holds a few counts of this clone. The gene calls are TRBV19 and TRBJ1-1; 8 bases are shared with TRBD1. V shed 5 bases, J shed 5 bases, and the junction held 13 bases outside the gene matches. CDR1 is LNHDA, CDR2 SQIVND, per germline (reference sequence). The CDR3 length is 16 residues. CDR3 sequence reads: CASSPDRTGWRTEAFF. CDR3 sequence (DNA): TGTGCCAGTAGTCCCGACCGGACAGGGTGGCGGACTGAAGCTTTCTTT.

The rearrangement uses TRBV27 and TRBJ1-5, with D perhaps matching TRBD1 (5 bases). There are 15 residues in the CDR3. Germline lookup yields CDR1 MNHEY and CDR2 SMNVEV (reference sequence). Trimming cost V 0 bases and J 0 bases, with 6 bases left between them. The CDR3 sequence: CASSLSGGSNQPQHF. CDR3 sequence (DNA): TGTGCCAGCAGTTTATCGGGGGGTAGCAATCAGCCCCAGCATTTT.

The J gene is TRBJ1-5, the V gene TRBV28; 10 nucleotides line up with TRBD1. The CDR3 loop spans 17 amino acids. Germline values: CDR1 MDHEN, CDR2 SYDVKM. The V gene end was trimmed by 6 bases and the J gene end by 3 bases; junction bases not matched to a gene: 11. The CDR3 is CASSPGGTGDPNQPQHF. CDR3 sequence (DNA): TGTGCCAGCAGCCCGGGGGGGACAGGGGACCCCAATCAGCCCCAGCATTTT.

The chain employs TRBV7-3 and TRBJ2-7, with D possibly TRBD2 on 6 matching bases. CDR3 length: 12 residues. Germline-derived CDR1 and CDR2 are SGHTA and FQGTGA. V lost 5 bases and J lost 4, with 9 bases in between. The CDR3 coding sequence is TGTGCCAGCAGCCAGACTAGGTACGAGCAGTACTTC. Protein sequence: CASSQTRYEQYF.

The chain employs TRBV6-6 and TRBJ1-2; a possible D gene is TRBD1 (5 bases). V was shortened by 6 bases and J by 4 bases, with 12 bases between the two germline ends. The V gene's germline CDR1 is MNHNY and CDR2 SVGAGI (reference sequence). The CDR3 contains 13 residues. The CDR3 sequence: CASRRQGSYGYTF. The CDR3 nucleotides read TGTGCCAGCAGACGCCAGGGAAGCTATGGCTACACCTTC.

The chain combines TRBV5-8 with TRBJ2-6; TRBD1 matches at 9 bases. The length of the CDR3 is 17 residues. The germline V gene encodes CDR1 SGHTS and CDR2 YDEGEE. V lost 3 bases, J lost 0 bases, and 4 bases stayed unmatched. DNA for the CDR3: TGTGCCAGCAGCTCCGGACAGGGGCTCTCTGGGGCCAACGTCCTGACTTTC. Translating gives CASSSGQGLSGANVLTF.

This clone was observed a few times. The gene calls are TRBV19 and TRBJ2-3, with TRBD2 identical over 12 bases. This CDR3 is built from 17 residues. V shed 4 bases, J shed 2 bases, and the junction held 7 bases outside the gene matches. Germline CDR1 reads LNHDA; CDR2 reads SQIVND (reference sequence). CDR3 DNA: TGTGCCAGTAGTAGGAAGACTAGCGGGAGTGTCACAGATACGCAGTATTTT. Its protein product is CASSRKTSGSVTDTQYF.

The chain couples TRBV19 to TRBJ1-2, with 10 bases matching TRBD1. The CDR3 consists of 14 residues. Germline CDR1 LNHDA, CDR2 SQIVND (reference sequence). Trimming at V came to 6 bases and at J to 5 bases, leaving 6 bases not matched to a gene. The CDR3 sequence is CASSLGQGKYGYTF. The CDR3 DNA is TGTGCCAGTAGCCTGGGACAGGGGAAGTATGGCTACACCTTC.

This rearrangement joins TRBV5-1 to TRBJ2-1; 7 bases fit TRBD2. The trim removed 3 bases at V and 3 bases at J, leaving 3 bases unmatched. The CDR3 sequence is 14 residues long. Germline-derived CDR1 and CDR2 are SGHRS and YFSETQ. This chain's CDR3 is CASSYGGNYNEQFF. The CDR3 nucleotides are TGCGCCAGCAGCTACGGGGGGAACTACAATGAGCAGTTCTTC.

This clone was found once. The chain joins TRBV11-2 to TRBJ1-4; D gene unclear. CDR3 length equals 13 residues. V was trimmed by 5 bases and J by 4 bases, leaving 8 bases between them. From germline, CDR1 is SGHAT and CDR2 FQNNGV. The CDR3, as DNA: TGTGCCAGCAGCACCGGGGTTAATGAAAAACTGTTTTTT. As protein: CASSTGVNEKLFF.

The gene calls are TRBV4-3 and TRBJ2-2; unclear D gene. The CDR3 sequence is 13 residues long. Looked up from germline, CDR1 is LGHNA and CDR2 is YSLEER. V was pared by 1 base and J by 6 bases, with 6 bases between. The CDR3 sequence: CASSQVAAGELFF. The CDR3 nucleotides read TGCGCCAGCAGCCAAGTGGCGGCCGGGGAGCTGTTTTTT.

This chain joins TRBV9 and TRBJ2-1; TRBD1 matches 8 bases. V trimming: 3 bases; J trimming: 8 bases; junction bases outside the gene matches: 10. In germline, CDR1 is SGDLS, CDR2 YYNGEE. CDR3 length equals 15 residues. For the CDR3, the DNA is TGTGCCAGCAGCGACTCCGGGACAGGCCGATATGAGCAGTTCTTC. Its protein is CASSDSGTGRYEQFF.